The 27 T cell receptor beta chains below all came from one sample that was sequenced in a study of T cells in Graves' hyperthyroidism and ophthalmopathy. There were TCR beta CDR3 regions amplified from RNA transcripts. When the TCR CDR3 underwent first-round RT-PCR, the HTBI primer set was used. Each CDR3 protein gets one entry after TCRdb re-called the multiplex PCR reads with MiXCR. The profile covers 250,000 or so distinct CDR3 sequences, with 13% to 15% appearing a single time and roughly 30% taken by the ten largest. Specimen: blood. These receptors all come from a woman aged 50 to 60 with Graves' hyperthyroidism that later progressed to Graves' ophthalmopathy.

The table lists this clonotype with many counts. The chain uses TRBV20-1 and TRBJ2-1; D call uncertain. In germline, CDR1 is DFQATT, CDR2 SNEGSKA (reference sequence). Trimming pared 5 bases from V and 8 bases from J, leaving 16 bases between. The CDR3 contains 13 residues. In nucleotides, the CDR3 is TGCAGTGCTCTGGTGGTAGGGTACGATGAGCAGTTCTTC. Translating it yields CSALVVGYDEQFF.

The rearrangement links TRBV5-6 to TRBJ2-1; D gene unclear. From germline, CDR1 is SGHDT and CDR2 YYEEEE. This CDR3 has 18 residues. Trimming shortened V by 0 bases and J by 0 bases, and 16 bases separated the two germline ends. The CDR3, as DNA: TGTGCCAGCAGCTTGGACTTCTCGCGGATCAGCTCCTACAATGAGCAGTTCTTC. Translated: CASSLDFSRISSYNEQFF.

There are many counts of this clonotype. The gene calls are TRBV20-1 and TRBJ2-5, with D possibly being TRBD1 or TRBD2 (7 bases each). The V end lost 6 bases, the J end lost 4 bases, and 18 bases lay between the germline ends. In germline, CDR1 is DFQATT, CDR2 SNEGSKA (reference sequence). The length of the CDR3 is 14 residues. The CDR3 DNA follows: TGCAGTGCCCTCCCATTCAGGGGGGGAGAGACCCAGTACTTC. This translates into CSALPFRGGETQYF.

The chain is built from TRBV7-8 and TRBJ2-5; TRBD1 aligns across 7 bases. In germline, CDR1 is SGHVS, CDR2 FQNEAQ. Trimming removed 1 base from V and 5 bases from J; junction bases left unmatched: 4. The CDR3 consists of 14 residues. The CDR3 DNA reads TGTGCCAGCAGCTTAGTCGAGGGGGCTGAGACCCAGTACTTC. This sequence encodes CASSLVEGAETQYF.

This clonotype was detected a few times. The genes are TRBV11-2 and TRBJ2-4, with 8 bases identical to TRBD2. J lost 1 base, V lost 3 bases, and 2 bases had no gene match. CDR3 length: 15 residues. Germline CDR1 and CDR2: SGHAT and FQNNGV. The CDR3 DNA reads TGTGCCAGCAGCTTCGGGGGGGGGGCCAAAAACATTCAGTACTTC. This codes for CASSFGGGAKNIQYF.

V and J are TRBV6-8 and TRBJ1-2; D not resolved. The CDR3 extends over 13 amino acids. CDR1 is MNHGY, CDR2 SAAAGT, per germline. With 6 bases removed from V and 0 bases from J, the gap between germline ends came to 8 bases. CDR3 bases: TGTGCCAGCAGGGCCTCTACTAACTATGGCTACACCTTC. It translates to CASRASTNYGYTF.

This clonotype was seen ten or more times. This chain joins TRBV12-3 or TRBV12-4 and TRBJ2-3, with D perhaps TRBD2 (6 bases). The CDR3 runs 16 residues. V dropped 7 bases and J dropped 2 bases, with 19 bases sitting between them. CDR3 sequence: CASTLGLASDTDTQYF. CDR3 DNA sequence: TGTGCCAGCACCCTAGGGCTAGCGAGCGACACAGATACGCAGTATTTT.

The sample holds many counts of this clonotype. V is TRBV28 and J is TRBJ2-5, with TRBD2 identical over 13 bases. Germline CDR1 MDHEN, CDR2 SYDVKM. The trim removed 6 bases at V and 1 base at J, leaving 5 bases unmatched. The CDR3 is made up of 16 amino acids. CDR3 sequence: CASRRLAGGLQETQYF. The CDR3 bases are TGTGCCAGCAGGAGACTAGCGGGAGGCCTCCAAGAGACCCAGTACTTC.

This clonotype appeared a single time. This may come from a read error, since a much larger clone is one base off. The chain is built from TRBV28 and TRBJ1-2; D is undetermined. Germline values: CDR1 MDHEN, CDR2 SYDVKM. This CDR3 is 15 amino acids long. The CDR3 spells CASSFNQAELYGHTF. CDR3 DNA sequence: TGTGCCAGCAGTTTCAATCAGGCGGAGCTCTATGGCCACACCTTC.

This clonotype appeared many times. The J gene is TRBJ1-1, the V gene TRBV29-1, with 7 bases that match TRBD1. The CDR3 is 13 residues long. Germline V gene data show CDR1 as SQVTM and CDR2 as ANQGSEA. Trimming at V came to 7 bases and at J to 3 bases, leaving 8 bases not matched to a gene. The CDR3 reads CSESTGLYTEAFF. CDR3 nucleotides: TGCAGCGAATCGACAGGGCTATACACTGAAGCTTTCTTT.

This clonotype was counted ten times or more. The chain carries TRBV13 and TRBJ1-1; 8 bases match TRBD1. Germline V lookup: CDR1 PRHDT, CDR2 FYEKMQ (reference sequence). The trim removed 7 bases at V and 4 bases at J, leaving 20 bases unmatched. This CDR3 has 18 residues. The CDR3 nucleotides are TGTGCCAGCACCCTTAGGACAGGGCCACCTCTCGCATCCACTGAAGCTTTCTTT. As protein: CASTLRTGPPLASTEAFF.

This chain uses TRBV6-1 with TRBJ1-2; tentative D call: TRBD1 (6 bases). The CDR3 length is 14 residues. V shed 4 bases and J shed 0 bases, with 9 bases lying between them. Germline loops: CDR1 MNHNS, CDR2 SASEGT. The chain's CDR3 is CASSGQAPNYGYTF. The DNA for the CDR3 is TGTGCCAGCAGTGGACAGGCTCCTAACTATGGCTACACCTTC.

Ten or more counts support this clonotype. CDR3 protein: CASSTRTGKGQETQYF. CDR3 bases: TGTGCCAGCAGCACTCGGACAGGGAAAGGCCAAGAGACCCAGTACTTC. The chain carries TRBV11-2 and TRBJ2-5; TRBD1 matches 8 bases. The germline CDR1 and CDR2 sequences are SGHAT and FQNNGV. V was clipped by 5 bases and J by 1 base; unmatched bases: 9. The CDR3 has 16 residues.

The sample holds many counts of this clonotype. The rearrangement uses TRBV10-1 and TRBJ2-5; 9 nucleotides align to TRBD1. From germline, CDR1 is WNHNN and CDR2 SYGVQD (reference sequence). The V and J ends lost 2 bases and 2 bases, in that order; junction bases with no gene match: 15. The CDR3 covers 19 residues. CDR3 in amino acids: CASSEDKDRGGPLQETQYF. In nucleotides, the CDR3 is TGCGCCAGCAGTGAGGACAAGGACAGGGGTGGGCCCCTACAAGAGACCCAGTACTTC.

The rearrangement links TRBV7-9 to TRBJ1-5, with D unresolved. In germline, CDR1 is SEHNR, CDR2 FQNEAQ (reference sequence). V lost 7 bases to trimming and J lost 0 bases, with 16 bases between them. CDR3 length: 16 amino acids. CDR3 loop: CASTDLRVVSNQPQHF. The CDR3 DNA reads TGTGCCAGCACGGATCTGAGGGTGGTTAGCAATCAGCCCCAGCATTTT. Looking up the rest from reference TRBV7-9 and TRBJ1-5 gives the full variable domain: DTGVSQNPRHKITKRGQNVTFRCDPISEHNRLYWYRQTLGQGPEFLTYFQNEAQLEKSRLLSDRFSAERPKGSFSTLEIQRTEQGDSAMYLCASTDLRVVSNQPQHFGDGTRLSIL.

This clonotype was observed at least ten times. The chain links TRBV11-2 to TRBJ2-2; 8 bases are a match to TRBD2. V lost 1 base to trimming and J lost 2 bases; unmatched junction nucleotides: 6. CDR3 size: 17 residues. The V gene's germline CDR1 is SGHAT and CDR2 FQNNGV. The CDR3 is CASSLGVAGPNTGELFF. CDR3 DNA: TGTGCCAGCAGCTTAGGGGTAGCGGGGCCCAACACCGGGGAGCTGTTTTTT. Combining the CDR3 with reference TRBV11-2 and TRBJ2-2 gives the whole variable domain EAGVAQSPRYKIIEKRQSVAFWCNPISGHATLYWYQQILGQGPKLLIQFQNNGVVDDSQLPKDRFSAERLKGVDSTLKIQPAKLEDSAVYLCASSLGVAGPNTGELFFGEGSRLTVL.

This clonotype was counted at least ten times. The rearrangement uses TRBV6-1 and TRBJ2-3; 8 nucleotides match TRBD1. Trimming took 2 bases from V and 2 from J; bases not matched to a gene: 9. Germline values: CDR1 MNHNS, CDR2 SASEGT. The CDR3 extends over 17 amino acids. CDR3 protein: CASSERTGLSFTDTQYF. The CDR3 nucleotides read TGTGCCAGCAGTGAAAGGACAGGGCTCTCTTTCACAGATACGCAGTATTTT.

This clonotype was observed many times. This chain uses TRBV20-1 with TRBJ2-7; the match to TRBD2 covers 13 bases. Per the germline V gene, CDR1 is DFQATT and CDR2 is SNEGSKA (reference sequence). This CDR3 comprises 20 residues. With V trimmed by 0 bases and J by 4 bases, 18 bases remained unmatched. CDR3 sequence reads: CSARDLEWGYRTSGRYEQYF. CDR3 in DNA: TGCAGTGCTAGAGACCTCGAATGGGGGTACAGGACTAGCGGGAGATACGAGCAGTACTTC.

This clonotype was detected ten times or more. CDR3 sequence reads: CASSPIRGGLNYGYTF. DNA for the CDR3: TGTGCCAGCAGCCCGATCCGAGGCGGTTTAAACTATGGCTACACCTTC. V is TRBV12-3 or TRBV12-4 and J is TRBJ1-2; D ambiguous. The length of the CDR3 is 16 residues. Deletions cut 6 bases from V and 2 bases from J, with 19 bases between.

With respect to this clonotype: A read error may be the cause here, since a much bigger clone is one base away. CDR3 in DNA: TGCAGTGCTAGAGACCTCCAGGGGTCTTTTAGCACAGATACGCAGTATTTT. Translating gives CSARDLQGSFSTDTQYF. The chain recombines TRBV20-1 with TRBJ2-3; D might be TRBD1 (6 bases). Germline CDR1 and CDR2: DFQATT and SNEGSKA (reference sequence). V lost 0 bases, J lost 0 bases, and 16 bases lay in between. The CDR3 consists of 17 residues.

CDR3 bases: TGTGCCAGCAGCCCCCTCTTTTCAGTTGGGGAGACCCAGTACTTC. This sequence encodes CASSPLFSVGETQYF. This chain links TRBV7-6 with TRBJ2-5; no clear D gene. CDR3 length: 15 residues. Germline CDR1 is SGHVS and CDR2 is FNYEAQ. V lost 5 bases and J 5 bases, leaving 18 bases between the germline ends.

This clonotype was seen at least ten times. The genes are TRBV7-9 and TRBJ2-7; the D gene could be TRBD1 or TRBD2 (5 bases each). Germline V gene data show CDR1 as SEHNR and CDR2 as FQNEAQ (reference sequence). V shed 5 bases and J shed 2 bases, with 16 bases lying between them. This CDR3 is built from 15 residues. CDR3 sequence (DNA): TGTGCCAGCAGCCCTACCTCCGGGACGCCCTACGAGCAGTACTTC. This encodes CASSPTSGTPYEQYF.

This clonotype appeared a few times. This chain uses TRBV4-1 with TRBJ2-7, with 7 bases aligning to TRBD1. This CDR3 is 13 amino acids long. V lost 3 bases, J lost 6 bases, and 5 bases stayed unmatched. Germline CDR1 and CDR2: MGHRA and YSYEKL. The CDR3 loop reads CASSHPTGPEQYF. The CDR3 nucleotides read TGCGCCAGCAGCCACCCGACAGGGCCCGAGCAGTACTTC.

Many counts were recorded for this clonotype. The rearrangement links TRBV7-9 to TRBJ1-1; 7 positions agree with TRBD1. With 4 bases clipped from V and 4 bases from J, the junction kept 6 bases outside the gene matches. Per germline, CDR1 SEHNR and CDR2 FQNEAQ (reference sequence). The CDR3 spans 14 residues. The CDR3: CASSSGTVSTEAFF. CDR3 bases: TGTGCCAGCAGCTCCGGGACAGTGAGCACTGAAGCTTTCTTT. The whole variable domain, remainder taken from reference TRBV7-9 and TRBJ1-1, is DTGVSQNPRHKITKRGQNVTFRCDPISEHNRLYWYRQTLGQGPEFLTYFQNEAQLEKSRLLSDRFSAERPKGSFSTLEIQRTEQGDSAMYLCASSSGTVSTEAFFGQGTRLTVV.

In this sample, this clonotype turned up many times. V gene TRBV2 combines with J gene TRBJ1-4; 12 nucleotides match TRBD1. Trimming at V came to 6 bases and at J to 7 bases, leaving 3 bases not matched to a gene. This CDR3 is built from 14 residues. Germline V gene data show CDR1 as SNHLY and CDR2 as FYNNEI. The chain's CDR3 is CASSGDRGLEKLFF. The CDR3, as DNA: TGTGCCAGCAGCGGGGACAGGGGGCTTGAAAAACTGTTTTTT.

Concerning this clonotype: The junction departs from the called germline gene at one end, perhaps through a read error. This chain joins TRBV5-6 and TRBJ2-5; D ambiguous. The CDR3 has 13 residues. Germline V gene lookup returns CDR1 SGHDT and CDR2 YYEEEE. CDR3: CASSLGEREAQYF. The CDR3 nucleotides are TGTGCCAGCAGCCTCGGTGAGAGAGAGGCCCAGTACTTT.

There are many counts of this clonotype. The genes are TRBV28 and TRBJ1-5, with no clear D. The germline V gene has CDR1 MDHEN and CDR2 SYDVKM. This CDR3 is 13 amino acids long. Trimming left V 8 bases short and J 0 bases short, with 8 bases between. CDR3 sequence: CASGSDSNQPQHF. As DNA, the CDR3 is TGTGCCAGCGGAAGCGATAGCAATCAGCCCCAGCATTTT.